This TCR beta chain was observed in a study of identical twins. V shed 6 bases and J 4 bases; nucleotides not matched to a gene: 8. This CDR3 spans 14 amino acids. Germline V gene data show CDR1 as DFQATT and CDR2 as SNEGSKA (reference sequence). Findings and limits, study-wide: Twin sharing of out-of-frame TCR alpha was underestimated by models in monozygotic pairs. Conclusions leaned on cross-sectional statistical analysis and did not track the same donors over time.

Template switching added a universal primer binding site, and final cDNA carried unique molecular identifiers. One entry per CDR3 protein results from TCRdb running MiXCR on the 5' RACE reads. This repertoire shows 600,000 to 850,000 distinct CDR3 sequences, over 15% found once; its top ten account for around 14%. On this clonotype itself: The antigen is unknown.

Separately, the same data were catalogued under a study of T cells expressing NK-cell markers.

The sequence was obtained from a woman between 18 and 29 years old in good health. The sample comprised PBMCs. The chain recombines TRBV20-1 with TRBJ1-2; 10 bases map to TRBD1. CDR3 sequence (DNA): TGCAGTGCCGTTGACAGGGGGCAAGGCTATGGCTACACCTTC. The encoded protein is CSAVDRGQGYGYTF.